These 30 T cell receptor beta chains were sequenced from one sample in a study of blood T cell repertoires in COVID-19. The protocol was immunoSEQ multiplex PCR, while the TCRdb copy is restricted to in-frame clones and leaves out a portion. This table has a few hundred thousand clones, nearly 90% appearing once. Specimen: peripheral blood. The receptors derive from a woman aged 25 to 45 with COVID-19, enrolled during active disease.

The J gene is TRBJ1-2, the V gene TRBV11-3, with D unresolved. The CDR3 totals 15 residues. V was pared by 0 bases and J by 8 bases, with 16 bases between. Germline V gene data show CDR1 as SGHNT and CDR2 as YENEEA. The CDR3 region has the DNA TGTGCCAGCAGCTTAGATCGGGCGGGCCACGGGGGCTACACCTTC. It specifies CASSLDRAGHGGYTF.

This clone was found once. This chain connects TRBV9 to TRBJ1-2, with 7 bases that match TRBD1. The germline V gene encodes CDR1 SGDLS and CDR2 YYNGEE. The CDR3 runs 16 residues. Trimming took 4 bases from V and 1 from J; bases not matched to a gene: 10. The CDR3 sequence is CASSQGQEVYNYGYTF. The CDR3 DNA follows: TGTGCCAGCAGCCAAGGACAGGAGGTTTATAACTATGGCTACACCTTC.

The CDR3 region has the DNA TGCAGCTCCGGACAGGGGGGAGTAAGCTACACCTTC. This gives the protein CSSGQGGVSYTF. The chain recombines TRBV29-1 with TRBJ1-2; the match to TRBD1 covers 10 bases. The CDR3 has 12 residues. Germline V lookup: CDR1 SQVTM, CDR2 ANQGSEA. V was clipped by 8 bases and J by 9 bases; unmatched bases: 9.

The chain joins TRBV9 to TRBJ1-6; TRBD1 is a possible D gene (6 bases). The CDR3 consists of 14 residues. Germline values: CDR1 SGDLS, CDR2 YYNGEE. V was clipped by 3 bases and J by 5 bases, with 9 bases between them. CDR3 sequence: CASSGDTDNSPLHF. CDR3 sequence (DNA): TGTGCCAGCAGCGGGGACACAGATAATTCACCCCTCCACTTT.

The chain is built from TRBV5-1 and TRBJ2-6; weak D call: TRBD1 (5 bases). The germline V gene encodes CDR1 SGHRS and CDR2 YFSETQ. Trimming took 3 bases from V and 4 from J, leaving 14 bases between them. CDR3 size: 16 residues. As DNA, the CDR3 is TGCGCCAGCAGCTCAACAGGATCGCCGGGGGCCAACGTCCTGACTTTC. Translated: CASSSTGSPGANVLTF.

V gene TRBV18 combines with J gene TRBJ2-7; D possibly corresponds to TRBD2 (5 bases). Germline CDR1 and CDR2: KGHSH and LQKENI. The length of the CDR3 is 16 residues. V was cut by 1 base and J by 3 bases, with 16 bases left in between. CDR3 DNA sequence: TGTGCCAGCTCACCACTCCCTGGCGGCCGGGGCTACGAGCAGTACTTC. The encoded protein is CASSPLPGGRGYEQYF. The full variable domain, its missing parts supplied by reference TRBV18 and TRBJ2-7, is NAGVMQNPRHLVRRRGQEARLRCSPMKGHSHVYWYRQLPEEGLKFMVYLQKENIIDESGMPKERFSAEFPKEGPSILRIQQVVRGDSAAYFCASSPLPGGRGYEQYFGPGTRLTVT.

The CDR3 sequence: CSSQGQPNTEAFF. The CDR3 region has the DNA TGCAGCTCTCAGGGACAGCCGAACACTGAAGCTTTCTTT. The V call is TRBV29-1, the J call TRBJ1-1; 7 bases fit TRBD1. J lost 1 base, V lost 8 bases, and 7 bases had no gene match. The CDR3 is made up of 13 amino acids. Per germline, CDR1 SQVTM and CDR2 ANQGSEA.

In DNA form, the CDR3 reads TGTGCCAGCAGTGAAGGGACAGCCTATGGCTACACCTTC. Amino acids: CASSEGTAYGYTF. J is TRBJ1-2 and V is TRBV6-1; a possible D gene is TRBD1 (6 bases). Germline CDR1 and CDR2: MNHNS and SASEGT. Trimming cost V 1 base and J 4 bases, with 7 bases left between them. The CDR3 totals 13 residues.

On this clone itself: At the DNA level, this CDR3 is encoded by other sequences in the same sample as well. The V gene is TRBV15, the J gene TRBJ1-5; 8 nucleotides line up with TRBD1. V shed 0 bases and J 4 bases; nucleotides not matched to a gene: 2. Germline V CDR1 and CDR2: LNHNV, YYDKDF (reference sequence). The CDR3 is made up of 15 amino acids. CDR3 loop: CATSREDRGNQPQHF. CDR3 nucleotide sequence: TGTGCCACCAGCAGAGAAGACAGGGGAAATCAGCCCCAGCATTTT.

The rearrangement joins TRBV30 to TRBJ1-3; D gene unclear. V was cut by 5 bases and J by 0 bases, with 14 bases left in between. CDR1 GTSNPN and CDR2 SVGIG come from the germline V gene (reference sequence). There are 15 residues in the CDR3. CDR3 DNA sequence: TGTGCCTGGGATGTGGGAGCCTACTCTGGAAACACCATATATTTT. Protein product: CAWDVGAYSGNTIYF.

The rearrangement uses TRBV3-1 (or the pseudogene TRBV3-2) and TRBJ1-2; D not resolved. Per the germline V gene, CDR1 is LGHDT and CDR2 is YNNKEL (reference sequence). Trimming left V 0 bases short and J 2 bases short, with 13 bases between. CDR3 length: 16 residues. The chain's CDR3 is CASSQDSSTANYGYTF. In nucleotides, the CDR3 is TGTGCCAGCAGCCAAGATTCAAGTACTGCGAACTATGGCTACACCTTC.

The CDR3 region has the DNA TGTGCCAGCAGCTTGTCGGGACAGGGTGGAAAACTGTTTTTT. Amino acid sequence: CASSLSGQGGKLFF. The rearrangement links TRBV5-6 to TRBJ1-4; 9 nucleotides agree with TRBD1. Germline V gives CDR1 SGHDT, CDR2 YYEEEE. Trimming at V came to 1 base and at J to 10 bases, leaving 5 bases not matched to a gene. The CDR3 is made up of 14 amino acids.

The rearrangement links TRBV2 to TRBJ2-2, with 13 positions matching TRBD2. From germline, CDR1 is SNHLY and CDR2 FYNNEI. The trim removed 7 bases at V and 6 bases at J, leaving 5 bases unmatched. This CDR3 region has 15 residues. This CDR3 is CASKETSGGPGELFF. CDR3 coding DNA: TGTGCCAGCAAAGAGACTAGCGGGGGGCCCGGGGAGCTGTTTTTT.

The CDR3 DNA reads TGTGCCAGCAGCCCCGGTCGGGGGTACGGTAATGAAAAACTGTTTTTT. Translated: CASSPGRGYGNEKLFF. This sequence joins TRBV3-1 (or the pseudogene TRBV3-2) and TRBJ1-4, with D perhaps TRBD1 (5 bases). The CDR3 has 16 amino acids. CDR1 and CDR2 (germline): LGHDT, YNNKEL (reference sequence). Between the trimmed V and J ends, which lost 4 bases and 4 bases, there was a span of 16 bases.

J is TRBJ1-2 and V is TRBV29-1; 9 nucleotides agree with TRBD1. Germline CDR1 and CDR2: SQVTM and ANQGSEA. Trimming took 1 base from V and 5 from J; bases not matched to a gene: 8. The CDR3 is made up of 15 amino acids. In DNA form, the CDR3 reads TGCAGCGTTGAAGTCCCGGGACAGGGAGGGTATGGCTACACCTTC. Translating it yields CSVEVPGQGGYGYTF.

This clone has only a few counts. At the DNA level, this CDR3 is encoded by other sequences in the same sample as well. The CDR3: CASSSRDRGLYGYTF. DNA for the CDR3: TGTGCCAGCAGTTCCCGGGACAGGGGGCTTTATGGCTACACCTTC. The J gene is TRBJ1-2, the V gene TRBV28, with 12 bases lining up with TRBD1. The CDR3 spans 15 residues. Germline V lookup: CDR1 MDHEN, CDR2 SYDVKM. Trimming took 4 bases from V and 5 from J; bases not matched to a gene: 5.

This chain links TRBV7-3 with TRBJ2-2, with TRBD2 matching over 9 bases. The germline CDR1 and CDR2 sequences are SGHTA and FQGTGA. J lost 3 bases, V lost 5 bases, and 13 bases had no gene match. This CDR3 contains 18 residues. The CDR3 region has the DNA TGTGCCAGCAGCCCTAAAAGGGTGATAGCGGGGGACACCGGGGAGCTGTTTTTT. This codes for CASSPKRVIAGDTGELFF.

The rearrangement uses TRBV29-1 and TRBJ1-1; D perhaps matches TRBD1 (5 bases). The V gene's germline CDR1 is SQVTM and CDR2 ANQGSEA. The CDR3 length is 14 residues. Trimming removed 8 bases from V and 1 base from J, with 17 bases in between. The CDR3 coding sequence is TGCAGCTCTCTGCGGGGGACCGGGAACACTGAAGCTTTCTTT. Its translation is CSSLRGTGNTEAFF. Together with reference TRBV29-1 and TRBJ1-1, the CDR3 gives the full variable domain: SAVISQKPSRDICQRGTSLTIQCQVDSQVTMMFWYRQQPGQSLTLIATANQGSEATYESGFVIDKFPISRPNLTFSTLTVSNMSPEDSSIYLCSSLRGTGNTEAFFGQGTRLTVV.

The chain links TRBV6-6 to TRBJ1-1, with D possibly matching TRBD1 (5 bases). CDR3 length equals 11 residues. V was trimmed by 5 bases and J by 10 bases, leaving 11 bases between them. From germline, CDR1 is MNHNY and CDR2 SVGAGI (reference sequence). The DNA for the CDR3 is TGTGCCAGCAGTCCCAGGGAGGGAGCTTTCTTT. Protein sequence: CASSPREGAFF.

This clone was seen just once. The rearrangement joins TRBV27 to TRBJ2-5; 7 bases map to TRBD1. Germline assignment: CDR1 MNHEY and CDR2 SMNVEV (reference sequence). CDR3 length: 14 amino acids. J was trimmed by 2 bases and V by 8 bases; bases with no gene match: 8. DNA for the CDR3: TGTGCCAGCTCGGAGGAGGACAGGCAAGAGACCCAGTACTTC. Encoded protein: CASSEEDRQETQYF.

CDR3: CASSLAGQGSVSGYTF. The CDR3 nucleotides are TGCGCCAGCAGCTTGGCCGGGCAGGGCTCTGTCTCTGGCTACACCTTC. The V gene is TRBV5-1, the J gene TRBJ1-2; TRBD1 is a possible D gene (5 bases). Between the trimmed V and J ends, which lost 0 bases and 7 bases, there was a span of 19 bases. The CDR3 extends over 16 amino acids. CDR1 SGHRS and CDR2 YFSETQ come from the germline V gene.

V and J are TRBV11-1 and TRBJ2-5; 9 bases are shared with TRBD2. Germline-derived CDR1 and CDR2 are SGHAT and FQDESV (reference sequence). J gave up 6 bases and V 5 bases, and 13 bases lay outside the gene matches. The length of the CDR3 is 16 residues. The CDR3 sequence: CASSPLVAGASKTQYF. DNA for the CDR3: TGTGCCAGCAGCCCCCTGGTAGCGGGGGCATCAAAGACCCAGTACTTC. Complete variable domain (other parts from reference TRBV11-1 and TRBJ2-5): EAEVAQSPRYKITEKSQAVAFWCDPISGHATLYWYRQILGQGPELLVQFQDESVVDDSQLPKDRFSAERLKGVDSTLKIQPAELGDSAMYLCASSPLVAGASKTQYFGPGTRLLVL.

This chain joins TRBV15 and TRBJ1-5; D ambiguous. Germline V gives CDR1 LNHNV, CDR2 YYDKDF (reference sequence). The CDR3 runs to 16 residues. Trimming stripped 1 base from V and 5 bases from J, with 15 bases between. CDR3 coding DNA: TGTGCCACCAGCAGAGCTGCACGTCTCGGGGATCAGCCCCAGCATTTT. This gives the protein CATSRAARLGDQPQHF.

CDR3 region: CASSQPQGQLNTEAFF. CDR3 nucleotide sequence: TGCGCCAGCAGCCAACCTCAGGGACAGTTGAACACTGAAGCTTTCTTT. The V call is TRBV4-1, the J call TRBJ1-1, with TRBD1 identical over 7 bases. Germline-derived CDR1 and CDR2 are MGHRA and YSYEKL. V shed 2 bases and J 0 bases; nucleotides not matched to a gene: 6. This CDR3 has 16 residues.

This clone was recorded once. V usage is TRBV29-1 and J usage is TRBJ1-1; 8 bases are shared with TRBD1. There are 14 residues in the CDR3. Looked up from germline, CDR1 is SQVTM and CDR2 is ANQGSEA. V lost 0 bases, J lost 5 bases, and 5 bases stayed unmatched. The CDR3 reads CSVEDGTGGTEAFF. In DNA form, the CDR3 reads TGCAGCGTTGAAGATGGAACAGGGGGAACTGAAGCTTTCTTT. The variable domain in full, completed from reference TRBV29-1 and TRBJ1-1, reads SAVISQKPSRDICQRGTSLTIQCQVDSQVTMMFWYRQQPGQSLTLIATANQGSEATYESGFVIDKFPISRPNLTFSTLTVSNMSPEDSSIYLCSVEDGTGGTEAFFGQGTRLTVV.

V gene TRBV7-8 combines with J gene TRBJ1-5; maybe TRBD1 (6 bases). Germline CDR1 reads SGHVS; CDR2 reads FQNEAQ. The CDR3 sequence is 19 residues long. V lost 4 bases to trimming and J lost 0 bases, with 22 bases between them. The CDR3 is CASSSREETGLLSNQPQHF. CDR3 sequence (DNA): TGTGCCAGCAGCTCACGCGAAGAGACAGGCCTCCTTAGCAATCAGCCCCAGCATTTT.

This rearrangement joins TRBV11-2 to TRBJ2-2, with a weak D call TRBD1 (6 bases). This CDR3 has 14 amino acids. CDR1 SGHAT and CDR2 FQNNGV come from the germline V gene. The V and J ends lost 2 bases and 4 bases respectively, with 8 bases between them. For the CDR3, the DNA is TGTGCCAGCAGCTTACAAGGGGGCACCGGGGAGCTGTTTTTT. Encoded protein: CASSLQGGTGELFF.

This rearrangement joins TRBV6-6 to TRBJ1-3; weak D call: TRBD1 (5 bases). V was clipped by 6 bases and J by 3 bases, with 6 bases between them. The CDR3 has 12 amino acids. Germline V gene lookup returns CDR1 MNHNY and CDR2 SVGAGI (reference sequence). The CDR3: CASSGGGNTIYF. CDR3 coding DNA: TGTGCCAGCAGCGGGGGTGGAAACACCATATATTTT.

This clone showed up just once. The chain combines TRBV9 with TRBJ1-2, with 7 bases fitting TRBD1. CDR1 is SGDLS, CDR2 YYNGEE, per germline. This CDR3 region has 14 residues. Trimming took 3 bases from V and 8 from J; bases not matched to a gene: 10. CDR3 sequence reads: CASSGSIQGVGYTF. CDR3 coding DNA: TGTGCCAGCAGCGGCAGTATTCAGGGGGTAGGCTACACCTTC.

This chain connects TRBV3-1 (or the pseudogene TRBV3-2) to TRBJ2-3; 7 bases map to TRBD2. There are 18 residues in the CDR3. Germline V gene data show CDR1 as LGHDT and CDR2 as YNNKEL (reference sequence). J was trimmed by 0 bases and V by 0 bases; bases with no gene match: 9. The CDR3 region is CASSQDGGLAVSTDTQYF. The CDR3 nucleotides are TGTGCCAGCAGCCAAGATGGTGGGCTAGCGGTTAGCACAGATACGCAGTATTTT.